The source of this T cell receptor beta chain is a study of T cell changes during pregnancy in multiple sclerosis. This CDR3 is built from 15 residues. CDR1 is MNHEY and CDR2 is SMNVEV in the germline V gene (reference sequence). V dropped 3 bases and J dropped 3; count of bases not matched to a gene: 4. Here immunoSEQ multiplex PCR was the method, and the copy in TCRdb shows in-frame clones only, minus some. The sample has 75,000 to 95,000 clones, 70% to 90% seen once. This material consisted of peripheral blood, taken in the first trimester of pregnancy. The chain uses TRBV27 and TRBJ2-1, with 8 bases identical to TRBD2. The sequence was obtained from a female donor in good health, enrolled as a control in a pregnancy study. CDR3 coding DNA: TGTGCCAGCAGTTTCTACGGGAGGGTCTACAATGAGCAGTTCTTC. This codes for CASSFYGRVYNEQFF.